Listed below are T cell receptor beta chains from one sample, sequenced in a study of human T cells and chemical hapten exposure. TCRdb reprocessed the RACE reads with MiXCR, giving one entry per CDR3 protein. Of more than 65,000 distinct CDR3 sequences listed, more than 30% are singletons. Sample: whole blood, taken in connection with sensitization to the hapten diphenylcyclopropenone (DPC). The receptors stem from a man aged 40-49 years with alopecia areata. Some clones in this sample may be carry-over from other donors' samples. CDR3s include the opening cysteine and the closing phenylalanine or tryptophan. The D gene is left open where the match is weak. Rows may omit the clone size; those that give it use once, few, many or a size class.

TRBV5-4	14	.	.	TRBJ2-1	TGTGCCAGCAGCGCGTTCTACCTGGGGGATGAGCAGTTCTTC	CASSAFYLGDEQFF
TRBV28	16	.	.	TRBJ2-4	TGTGCCAGCAGTAGTGTGGGGCGCGTGGACAAAAACATTCAGTACTTC	CASSSVGRVDKNIQYF
TRBV27	15	.	.	TRBJ2-6	TGTGCCAGCAGTCCTTGGAGGTCTGGGGCCAACGTCCTGACTTTC	CASSPWRSGANVLTF
TRBV3-1	14	.	.	TRBJ2-3	TGTGCCAGCAGCCGTGGAGGGAACCCAGATACGCAGTATTTT	CASSRGGNPDTQYF
TRBV5-4	15	TRBD2	.	TRBJ2-1	TGTGCCAGCAGCCATGGACTAGCGGACTACAATGAGCAGTTCTTC	CASSHGLADYNEQFF
TRBV2	14	TRBD1	.	TRBJ2-6	TGTGCCAATCACAGGGGTATGGGGGCCAACGTCCTGACTTTC	CANHRGMGANVLTF
TRBV7-2	12	TRBD2	.	TRBJ2-7	TGTGCCAGCAGCCTAGCAGCGGGGGAGCAGTACTTC	CASSLAAGEQYF
TRBV20-1	16	TRBD2	few	TRBJ2-3	TGCAGTGCCCTAGCGGGAGGGCCTATTCGCACAGATACGCAGTATTTT	CSALAGGPIRTDTQYF
TRBV2	15	.	many	TRBJ1-1	TGTGCCAGCAGTGAGCGAGGAGACCTGAACACTGAAGCTTTCTTT	CASSERGDLNTEAFF
TRBV20-1	16	TRBD2	few	TRBJ2-7	TGCAGTGCTAGAGGCGATGGAAGGGGAGGGCCAAACGAGCAGTACTTC	CSARGDGRGGPNEQYF
TRBV20-1	15	.	few	TRBJ2-2	TGCAGTGCTAGAGAGGCGATACTCGGGACCGGGGAGCTGTTTTTT	CSAREAILGTGELFF
TRBV7-2	15	.	.	TRBJ2-3	TGTGCCAGCACGAGGGTTTCTGGGACCACAGATACGCAGTATTTT	CASTRVSGTTDTQYF
TRBV12-3/TRBV12-4	14	.	few	TRBJ1-1	TGTGCCAGCAGTCACAGGGTCAGGGACACTGAAGCTTTCTTT	CASSHRVRDTEAFF
TRBV5-6	15	.	.	TRBJ1-1	TGTGCCAGCAGCTTCCCCCGGACGGAGCGGACTGAAGCTCTCTTT	CASSFPRTERTEALF
TRBV7-3	13	.	few	TRBJ1-1	TGTGCCAGCAGCTTAATGGGGGGCACTGAAGCTTTCTTT	CASSLMGGTEAFF
TRBV4-3	16	TRBD2	.	TRBJ2-3	TGCGCCAGCAGCCAAGCTATAGCGGGTAGCACAGATACGCAGTATTTT	CASSQAIAGSTDTQYF
TRBV7-2	15	.	once	TRBJ2-7	TGTGCCAGCAGCTTGGAACCGGCCCATTCCTACGAGCAGTACTTC	CASSLEPAHSYEQYF
TRBV6-2/TRBV6-3	18	.	.	TRBJ2-2	TGTGCCAGCAGTTACTCGCTAGAGCAGGGAAGGGACACCGGGGAGCTGTTTTTT	CASSYSLEQGRDTGELFF
TRBV6-6	15	.	few	TRBJ2-7	TGTGCCAGCAGTTACTCCAAATCGCAGGGTAGGGGGCAGTACTTC	CASSYSKSQGRGQYF
TRBV4-3	21	TRBD2	few	TRBJ2-1	TGCGCCAGCAGCCAATTTCCCACTGGGACTAGCGGGAGGGTCGGGGACAATGAGCAGTTCTTC	CASSQFPTGTSGRVGDNEQFF
TRBV7-2	16	.	few	TRBJ2-2	TGTGCCAGCAGCTCGGATGGGGGGACGAACACCGGGGAGCTGTTTTTT	CASSSDGGTNTGELFF
TRBV5-1	16	TRBD1	.	TRBJ1-1	TGCGCCAGCCGGACAGGGTCTTATTCTTCGAACACTGAAGCTTTCTTT	CASRTGSYSSNTEAFF
TRBV6-1	15	.	few	TRBJ1-1	TGTGCCAGCAGTCGTGTACTACAGGGGAACACTGAAGCTTTCTTT	CASSRVLQGNTEAFF
TRBV3-1	15	TRBD2	few	TRBJ2-1	TGTGCCAGCAGCCTTGGACTAGCGGGAGGGATTGAGCAGTTCTTC	CASSLGLAGGIEQFF
TRBV6-1	16	TRBD1	.	TRBJ1-4	TGTGCCAGCAGCCGGGACAGGGGGCGAACTAATGAAAAACTGTTTTTT	CASSRDRGRTNEKLFF
TRBV12-3/TRBV12-4	15	.	.	TRBJ1-4	TGTGCCAGCAGTCCCCAACAGTTCTCCTTTGCGGAACTGTTTTTT	CASSPQQFSFAELFF
TRBV12-3/TRBV12-4	16	TRBD2	.	TRBJ2-7	TGTGCCAGCAGTCCCCGAGGACTAGGGAGCTCCTACGAGCAGTACTTC	CASSPRGLGSSYEQYF
TRBV28	16	.	.	TRBJ2-1	TGTGCCAGCAACATAGGGGGGGTTTATCCCAACAATGAGCAGTTCTTC	CASNIGGVYPNNEQFF
TRBV7-9	11	.	.	TRBJ1-2	TGTGCCAGCAGCCTTATAGCGGGCTACACCTTC	CASSLIAGYTF
TRBV7-8	13	.	.	TRBJ2-1	TGTGCCAGCAGCCCGACTTCTTACAATGAGCAGTTCTTC	CASSPTSYNEQFF
TRBV20-1	12	TRBD1	.	TRBJ2-7	TGCAGTGCTGGGGGACAGCCCTACGAGCAGTACTTC	CSAGGQPYEQYF
TRBV3-1	17	TRBD2	.	TRBJ2-1	TGTGCCAGCAGCCAAGATCAGGGACTAGCGGGAGCCGGAGAGCAGTTCTTC	CASSQDQGLAGAGEQFF
TRBV30	12	.	.	TRBJ1-6	TGTGCCTGGAGTGGAGTAATGAGGTCCCTCCACTTT	CAWSGVMRSLHF
TRBV5-1	14	TRBD2	many	TRBJ2-1	TGCGCCAGCAGACTAGCGATATTGAACAATGAGCAGTTCTTC	CASRLAILNNEQFF
TRBV5-1	14	TRBD1	few	TRBJ2-3	TGCGCCAGCAGCAGGGGGCAAGGCACAGATACGCAGTATTTT	CASSRGQGTDTQYF
TRBV14	15	.	.	TRBJ2-2	TGTGCCAGCAGCCAAGCGCAGGGTCGGACCGGGGAGCTGTTTTTT	CASSQAQGRTGELFF
TRBV29-1	13	.	.	TRBJ2-3	TGCAGCGTTGAAGCGGGCGGACAATATACGCAGTATTTT	CSVEAGGQYTQYF
TRBV7-2	14	.	few	TRBJ2-3	TGTGCCAGCAGCGAGGGGACAAGAAAAGATACGCAGTATTTT	CASSEGTRKDTQYF
TRBV25-1	13	.	.	TRBJ1-1	TGTGCCAGCACCACGGGAGGGGGAGGTGAAGCTTTCTTT	CASTTGGGGEAFF
TRBV6-2/TRBV6-3	12	.	.	TRBJ2-7	TGTGCCAGCAGTCCTACCGGTTTCGAGCAGTACTTC	CASSPTGFEQYF
TRBV6-5	16	TRBD1	.	TRBJ2-3	TGTGCCAGCAGTTACTCCGACAGGGACCGAACAGATACGCAGTATTTT	CASSYSDRDRTDTQYF
TRBV27	14	TRBD1	.	TRBJ1-1	TGTGCCAGCAGGGGGTCCGGGACAGCCTTTGAAGCTTTCTTT	CASRGSGTAFEAFF
TRBV27	14	.	.	TRBJ2-5	TGTGCCAGCAGTTTACGCCAGGCGGTGGAGACCCAGTACTTC	CASSLRQAVETQYF
TRBV20-1	15	.	few	TRBJ1-5	TGCAGTGCTCGACAGGACCAGGGAAGCAATCAGCCCCAGCATTTT	CSARQDQGSNQPQHF
TRBV12-3/TRBV12-4	14	TRBD1	many	TRBJ2-3	TGTGCCAGCAGGTGGGACAGGTCCGGAGATACGCAGTATTTT	CASRWDRSGDTQYF
TRBV12-3/TRBV12-4	16	TRBD1	.	TRBJ1-5	TGTGCCAGCAGTCCCAGACAGGGTTTTGACAATCAGCCCCAGCATTTT	CASSPRQGFDNQPQHF
TRBV28	11	.	few	TRBJ2-3	TGTGCCAGCAGCTCGGGACGGTCGCAGTATTTT	CASSSGRSQYF
TRBV5-6	14	.	few	TRBJ2-7	TGTGCCAGCAGCTTGGGCCTAGCCCCCGCCGAGCAGTACTTC	CASSLGLAPAEQYF
TRBV5-1	17	TRBD2	.	TRBJ2-4	TGCGCCAGCAGCTTGGCGCATAGCGGGCTAGCCAAAAACATTCAGTACTTC	CASSLAHSGLAKNIQYF
TRBV6-5	14	.	many	TRBJ1-6	TGTGCCAGCAGGGGTTCGGGGGTGCGGTCACCCCTCCACTTT	CASRGSGVRSPLHF
TRBV28	14	.	few	TRBJ2-7	TGTGCCAGCAGTTTCCGTAACTCGCCCTACGAGCAGTACTTC	CASSFRNSPYEQYF
TRBV20-1	18	TRBD1	.	TRBJ2-1	TGCAGTGCCATGCGAATTTACAGGGGACGAGAGACCTACAATGAGCAGTTCTTC	CSAMRIYRGRETYNEQFF
TRBV20-1	13	.	few	TRBJ1-1	TGCAGTGCTAGAGGTGGGGAGGGGACTGAAGCTTTCTTT	CSARGGEGTEAFF
TRBV28	12	.	few	TRBJ2-5	TGTGCCAGCAGGGGCCCGGGGGAGACCCAGTACTTC	CASRGPGETQYF
TRBV20-1	17	.	few	TRBJ2-7	TGCAGTGCTAGAGATGGGAGCGGACAACCCAGCTCCTACGAGCAGTACTTC	CSARDGSGQPSSYEQYF
TRBV28	14	TRBD1	few	TRBJ1-6	TGTGCCAGCAGCCTGGGACAGGGAAATTCACCCCTCCACTTT	CASSLGQGNSPLHF
TRBV6-1	17	TRBD2	few	TRBJ2-3	TGTGCCAGCAGGGGACCGGGACTAGGACTTAGCACAGATACGCAGTATTTT	CASRGPGLGLSTDTQYF
TRBV18	15	.	.	TRBJ1-6	TGTGCCAGCTCACCGCAGAACTCCTATAATTCACCCCTCCACTTT	CASSPQNSYNSPLHF
TRBV20-1	14	TRBD2	.	TRBJ2-2	TGCAGTGCTAGAGCCACTAGCGTAGTCGGGGAGCTGTTTTTT	CSARATSVVGELFF
TRBV11-2	13	.	.	TRBJ2-5	TGTGCCAGCAGCTTAGTTAGTTGGGAGACCCAGTACTTC	CASSLVSWETQYF